The present entry profiles one T cell receptor (beta chain) with its context. The protocol was immunoSEQ multiplex PCR, while the TCRdb copy is restricted to in-frame clones and leaves out a portion. The sample includes 190,000 or so clones, roughly four fifths seen only once; the top ten take 10% to 15%. This entry comes from a study of blood T cell repertoires in COVID-19. Input material: PBMCs or T cells enriched from blood (not recorded which). The receptor comes from a middle-aged man who had recovered from COVID-19.

The DNA of the CDR3 is TGTGCCAGCAGTGTTAGCCTCGTTTGGAACACTGAAGCTTTCTTT. Amino acids: CASSVSLVWNTEAFF. The chain combines TRBV6-1 with TRBJ1-1; D is ambiguous. The germline CDR1 and CDR2 sequences are MNHNS and SASEGT. Trimming removed 4 bases at V and 1 base at J, with 13 bases between. The CDR3 consists of 15 residues.